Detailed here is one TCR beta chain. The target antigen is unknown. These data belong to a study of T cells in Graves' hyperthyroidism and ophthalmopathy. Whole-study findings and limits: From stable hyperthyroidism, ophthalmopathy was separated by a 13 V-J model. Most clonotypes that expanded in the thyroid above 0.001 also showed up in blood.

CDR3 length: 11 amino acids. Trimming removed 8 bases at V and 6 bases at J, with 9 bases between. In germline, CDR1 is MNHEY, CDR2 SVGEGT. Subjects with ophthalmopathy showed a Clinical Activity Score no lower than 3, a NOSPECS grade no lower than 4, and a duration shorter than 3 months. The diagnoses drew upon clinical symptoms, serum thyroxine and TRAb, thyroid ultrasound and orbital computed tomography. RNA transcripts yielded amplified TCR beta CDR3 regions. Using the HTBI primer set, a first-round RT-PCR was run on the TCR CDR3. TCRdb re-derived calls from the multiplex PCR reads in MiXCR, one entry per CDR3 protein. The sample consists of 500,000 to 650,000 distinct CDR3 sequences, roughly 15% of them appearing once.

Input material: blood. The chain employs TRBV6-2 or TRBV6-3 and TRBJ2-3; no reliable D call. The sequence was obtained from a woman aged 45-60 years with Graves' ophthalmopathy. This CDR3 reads CASRYGDTQYF. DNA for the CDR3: TGTGCCAGCCGCTATGGGGATACGCAGTATTTT.